This T cell receptor beta chain was sequenced in a study of CD8 T cells in Susac syndrome (dated by TCRdb to the late 2010s). A note on the overall study: Among the sequenced Susac syndrome patients, more than 5 had clinically active disease and roughly 8 were in clinical remission. The study used repertoire sequencing to test whether antigen drove CD8+ T cell activation and differentiation in Susac syndrome. Susac syndrome patients were therapy-naive, on corticosteroids (some also receiving IVIg), or on IVIg alone at blood withdrawal. What the work shows at the level of the full study, not this receptor alone: The number of individuals in the TCR sequencing and HLA analysis was acknowledged as relatively small. In the CD4+ T cell repertoire of Susac syndrome patients, clonal expansion was not detected.

About this clonotype itself: Its recognized antigen is unknown. No quality values exist for individual bases; no much larger clone is one base distant.

The CDR3 measures 14 amino acids from cysteine to phenylalanine. Only the CDR3 part of the read is kept: 42 bases, read in frame from the first base. For CDR1 and CDR2, the germline V gene lists KGHSH and LQKENI. V was cut back by 2 bases and J by 3 bases, leaving a gap of 10 bases between them. RNA was extracted using the RNeasy kit, and about 0.45 to 1 microgram was reverse transcribed with random hexamers. The immunoSEQ multiplex PCR assay, covering 54 Vbeta and 13 Jbeta segments, was used to amplify TCR beta CDR3 regions. PCR amplification bias was corrected using a synthetic template baseline for primer optimization and computational correction. The published analysis was carried out like this. Reads were assigned to V, D and J genes according to IMGT and analyzed in immunoSEQ Analyzer, with only productive sequences retained. Clonality was calculated as one minus the Shannon entropy normalized by log2 of the number of productive unique sequences. Public and private clones were assessed among the 100 most prevalent clones of each patient and control. Clones were defined as Susac-specific if absent from the healthy and MS cohorts, from around 1,100 published viral clones and from other ImmuneACCESS disease sequences. TCRdb took the public reads, trimmed them with fastp at Q25, ran MiXCR for clone calling and kept in-frame beta chains. Every CDR3 protein is listed once, alongside the most common genes and DNA of its rows. V and J calls and clone size were set by TCRdb, not the authors. The sample records under 200,000 distinct CDR3 sequences, 90% to 95% of which are singletons. Roughly 0.11% of the sample comes from the top ten.

Peripheral blood CD8+ and CD4+ T cells from healthy donors, Susac syndrome patients and multiple sclerosis patients were profiled using high-throughput TCR beta sequencing. Susac syndrome patients met recently defined diagnostic criteria for definite or probable disease. Bulk CD8+ and CD4+ T cells were purified by magnetic negative isolation, while CD8+ TEMRA cells were enriched using FACS. Blood was collected in EDTA tubes and processed within 24 hours, with PBMCs isolated through density gradient centrifugation. PBMCs intended for TCR sequencing were cryopreserved in liquid nitrogen and thawed later in a water bath at 37 degrees C. Purity of sorted or isolated CD4+, CD8+ and CD8+ TEMRA cells was at least 90%.

Sequencing input: CD4+ T cells from PBMCs. The TCR was taken from a human donor with Susac syndrome. The rearranged chain carries TRBV18 and TRBJ1-1, with no confidently assigned D gene. The CDR3 is CASSPMTGDTEAFF. The DNA sequence is given as TGTGCCAGCTCACCAATGACCGGGGACACTGAAGCTTTCTTT. Here the CDR3 is joined to the reference TRBV18 and TRBJ1-1 genes, and the full variable domain is: NAGVMQNPRHLVRRRGQEARLRCSPMKGHSHVYWYRQLPEEGLKFMVYLQKENIIDESGMPKERFSAEFPKEGPSILRIQQVVRGDSAAYFCASSPMTGDTEAFFGQGTRLTVV.